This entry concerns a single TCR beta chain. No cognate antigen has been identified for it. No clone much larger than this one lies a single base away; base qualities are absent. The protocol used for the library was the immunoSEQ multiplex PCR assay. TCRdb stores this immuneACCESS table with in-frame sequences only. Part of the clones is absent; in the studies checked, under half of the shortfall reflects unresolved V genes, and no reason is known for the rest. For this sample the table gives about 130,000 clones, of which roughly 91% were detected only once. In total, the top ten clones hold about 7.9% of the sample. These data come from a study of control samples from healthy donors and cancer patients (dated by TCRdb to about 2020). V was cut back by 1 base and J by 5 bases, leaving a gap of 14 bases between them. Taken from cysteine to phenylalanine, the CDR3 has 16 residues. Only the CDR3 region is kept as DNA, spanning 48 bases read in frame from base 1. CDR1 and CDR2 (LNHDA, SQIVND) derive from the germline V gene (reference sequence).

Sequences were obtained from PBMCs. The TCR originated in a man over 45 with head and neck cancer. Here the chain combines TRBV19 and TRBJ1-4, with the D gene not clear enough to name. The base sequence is TGTGCCAGTAGTATAGTTTTAACAAGGAGAAATGAAAAACTGTTTTTT. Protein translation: CASSIVLTRRNEKLFF. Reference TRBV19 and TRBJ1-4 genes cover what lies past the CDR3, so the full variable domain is DGGITQSPKYLFRKEGQNVTLSCEQNLNHDAMYWYRQDPGQGLRLIYYSQIVNDFQKGDIAEGYSVSREKKESFPLTVTSAQKNPTAFYLCASSIVLTRRNEKLFFGSGTQLSVL.